A selection of T cell receptor beta chains follows, all from one sample in a study of CD8 T cells in ankylosing spondylitis. TCRdb ran MiXCR on the 5' RACE reads and lists one entry per CDR3 protein. This sample has 200,000 to 250,000 distinct CDR3 sequences, with less than 9.5% found just once. The sample taken for sequencing was blood, either unsorted or a sorted T cell fraction (not recorded which). These receptors all come from a female donor with ankylosing spondylitis or in good health (not recorded which). Each CDR3 is given with its conserved first and last residue. The order of the fields is J gene, clone size, V gene, D gene, CDR3 protein, CDR3 DNA. The D gene is left open where the match is weak. Some rows mark clone size as missing; the rest say once, few, many or name a class of expanded clone.

TRBJ2-7,many,TRBV6-5,-,CASSYSVSRDEQYF,TGTGCCAGCAGTTACTCAGTGAGTAGAGACGAGCAGTACTTC
TRBJ2-2,many,TRBV25-1,-,CASSASRTRNTGELFF,TGTGCCAGCAGCGCGAGCAGGACACGGAACACCGGGGAGCTGTTTTTT
TRBJ1-4,many,TRBV12-3/TRBV12-4,-,CASSLKVTGRILNEKLFF,TGTGCCAGCAGTTTAAAGGTCACAGGGAGGATTCTTAATGAAAAACTGTTTTTT
TRBJ1-1,many,TRBV30,-,CAYGRIEAFF,TGTGCCTATGGACGGATTGAAGCTTTCTTT
TRBJ2-2,many,TRBV19,TRBD2,CASSPRASGNPTGELFF,TGTGCCAGTAGTCCCCGGGCTAGCGGGAACCCCACCGGGGAGCTGTTTTTT
TRBJ1-1,many,TRBV28,TRBD1,CASRDRGRTEAFF,TGTGCCAGCAGGGACAGGGGGAGGACTGAAGCTTTCTTT
TRBJ2-2,few,TRBV12-5,TRBD2,CACSRVGGSGRTTGELFF,TGTGCCTGCAGCCGCGTAGGAGGGAGCGGGAGAACGACCGGGGAGCTGTTTTTT
TRBJ2-3,-,TRBV11-3,-,CASSKGSILDTQYF,TGTGCCAGCAGCAAAGGGAGTATCTTAGATACGCAGTATTTT
TRBJ2-7,many,TRBV20-1,TRBD2,CSAREMLAGKYEQYF,TGCAGTGCTAGAGAGATGCTAGCGGGAAAATACGAGCAGTACTTC
TRBJ1-6,many,TRBV6-2/TRBV6-3,-,CASSIEGYNSPLHF,TGTGCCAGCAGTATCGAAGGATATAATTCACCCCTCCACTTT
TRBJ2-6,few,TRBV11-1,-,CASGTADSGANVLTF,TGTGCCAGTGGGACGGCGGACTCTGGGGCCAACGTCCTGACTTTC
TRBJ1-1,few,TRBV6-2/TRBV6-3,-,CASSPGLEAFF,TGTGCCAGCAGTCCTGGGTTAGAAGCTTTCTTT
TRBJ1-2,many,TRBV12-3/TRBV12-4,TRBD1,CASTRTGRDGYTF,TGTGCCAGCACTCGGACAGGGAGGGATGGCTACACCTTC
TRBJ2-7,many,TRBV27,TRBD1,CASSGYRGLEQYF,TGTGCCAGCAGTGGCTACAGGGGGCTCGAGCAGTACTTC
TRBJ2-1,few,TRBV6-1,TRBD2,CASSHLAGNRLEQFF,TGTGCCAGCAGCCACCTAGCGGGCAACCGACTTGAGCAGTTCTTC